The following is a TCR beta chain sequence with its context. Its antigen is still unknown. The treatment is: roughly 18 received Ad26.COV2.S at low or high dose, single or two shots; about 5 received placebo; per-sample allocation not given. Specimens were obtained on day 63 following the first vaccine or placebo injection. Donation was by an adult aged 18-55 years who was in Boston. Profiled with immunoSEQ multiplex PCR; TCRdb holds only in-frame clones, not every one. The sample lists fewer than 900,000 clones; roughly 90% were seen once. The sample originates from a study of Ad26.COV2.S vaccination and SARS-CoV-2 variants. The study's findings and limits: There was reportedly substantial breadth in spike-specific CD8+ and CD4+ T cell responses after vaccination. Vaccine and placebo groups showed comparable non-spike TCR breadth. Total T cell responses may have been underestimated by the TCR breadth and depth analyses.

Germline V lookup: CDR1 ENHRY, CDR2 SYGVKD. The CDR3 spans 13 residues. Trimming pared 4 bases from V and 3 bases from J, leaving 9 bases between. The sample was peripheral blood, taken in a trial of Ad26.COV2.S vaccine versus placebo. The TCR comes from a person between 18 and 60 years old who received the Ad26.COV2.S COVID-19 vaccine or a placebo. The rearrangement joins TRBV10-3 to TRBJ1-1; D gene ambiguous. CDR3 loop: CAISVNSYTEAFF. The CDR3 coding sequence is TGTGCCATCAGTGTAAATAGCTACACTGAAGCTTTCTTT.